The 2 T cell receptor beta chains below come from one sample, sequenced in a study of T cell responses to AZD1222 COVID-19 vaccine. Using immunoSEQ multiplex PCR, the repertoire was profiled, and TCRdb retains in-frame clones only, with some absent. The clone table shows about 140,000 clones, with the ten largest holding 2.2%. The sequencing sample was made of peripheral blood. Receptors originate from an adult in good health.

The V call is TRBV9, the J call TRBJ1-6; 7 positions match TRBD1. The CDR3 is made up of 13 amino acids. The trim removed 0 bases at V and 11 bases at J, leaving 2 bases unmatched. Per germline, CDR1 SGDLS and CDR2 YYNGEE. CDR3 sequence reads: CASSVETGTPLHF. CDR3 bases: TGTGCCAGCAGCGTAGAGACAGGGACACCCCTCCACTTT.

The gene calls are TRBV28 and TRBJ1-3, with D possibly TRBD1 on 5 matching bases. The germline V gene has CDR1 MDHEN and CDR2 SYDVKM. V was pared by 4 bases and J by 4 bases, with 11 bases between. The CDR3 contains 14 residues. CDR3 in DNA: TGTGCCAGCAGTTCTAGACAGAAAGGAAACACCATATATTTT. Translation: CASSSRQKGNTIYF. Full variable domain (missing parts from reference TRBV28 and TRBJ1-3): DVKVTQSSRYLVKRTGEKVFLECVQDMDHENMFWYRQDPGLGLRLIYFSYDVKMKEKGDIPEGYSVSREKKERFSLILESASTNQTSMYLCASSSRQKGNTIYFGEGSWLTVV.